The 28 T cell receptor beta chains given below trace back to one sample, sequenced in a study of T cell repertoires in cytomegalovirus infection. TCRdb ran MiXCR on the reads and lists one entry per CDR3 protein. The sample lists some 900,000 distinct CDR3 sequences, 30% to 35% occurring once. No antigen has been assigned to these receptors. This sample comprised cultured CD8+ T cells from PBMCs, obtained from culture after CMV antigen stimulation. These receptor sequences come from a human donor in good health (CMV status not recorded). Some clones in this sample may be carry-over from other donors' samples.

The J gene is TRBJ1-1, the V gene TRBV6-1; possibly TRBD1 for D (5 bases). V was pared by 4 bases and J by 5 bases, with 14 bases between. Germline CDR1 reads MNHNS; CDR2 reads SASEGT. The CDR3 extends over 14 amino acids. CDR3 bases: TGTGCCAGCAGTGCTGGAGGGGTAGGGACTGAAGCTTTCTTT. Protein: CASSAGGVGTEAFF.

In this sample, this clonotype turned up a few times. The genes are TRBV7-9 and TRBJ1-1, with a tentative D call TRBD1 (6 bases). Trimming stripped 5 bases from V and 0 bases from J, with 19 bases between. The CDR3 is 17 residues long. Germline-derived CDR1 and CDR2 are SEHNR and FQNEAQ (reference sequence). CDR3 nucleotides: TGTGCCAGCAGCCCCATAGGAAAGGACAGACTGAACACTGAAGCTTTCTTT. It translates to CASSPIGKDRLNTEAFF.

The J gene is TRBJ2-7, the V gene TRBV12-3 or TRBV12-4; TRBD1 matches 8 bases. V lost 4 bases, J lost 9 bases, and 5 bases stayed unmatched. The CDR3 is 12 residues long. The CDR3 DNA reads TGTGCCAGCAGTTCGACAGGGGTTGGGCAGTACTTC. Translated, it gives CASSSTGVGQYF.

This clonotype has at least ten counts. One junction end disagrees with the germline gene, perhaps due to a read error. The rearrangement links TRBV7-7 to TRBJ2-3, with D uncertain. The length of the CDR3 is 13 residues. The V gene's germline CDR1 is SSHAT and CDR2 FNYEAQ (reference sequence). In nucleotides, the CDR3 is TGTGCTAGCAGCCCCAATCTGAGGGATACGCAGTATTTT. Encoded protein: CASSPNLRDTQYF.

This chain uses TRBV7-8 with TRBJ1-3, with 9 positions matching TRBD1. Unmatched junction bases numbered 17, after V lost 3 bases and J lost 2 bases. CDR1 and CDR2 from the germline V gene are SGHVS and FQNEAQ. This CDR3 region has 20 residues. CDR3 sequence (DNA): TGTGCCAGCAGCTTGATGTCACAGGGGGCCGGGGTTAAAGCTGGAAACACCATATATTTT. Amino acids: CASSLMSQGAGVKAGNTIYF.

V is TRBV25-1 and J is TRBJ2-7; 11 bases are shared with TRBD1. This CDR3 is 14 amino acids long. J gave up 0 bases and V 6 bases, and 1 base lay outside the gene matches. CDR1 is MGHDK, CDR2 SYGVNS, per germline. The CDR3 nucleotides read TGTGCCAGCAGGGACAGGGGGCCCTCCTACGAGCAGTACTTC. Its protein product is CASRDRGPSYEQYF.

This clonotype occurred a few times. This chain uses TRBV4-1 with TRBJ2-1, with 10 bases that match TRBD2. V dropped 0 bases and J dropped 5; count of bases not matched to a gene: 4. The CDR3 sequence is 16 residues long. Germline assignment: CDR1 MGHRA and CDR2 YSYEKL. The CDR3 DNA is TGCGCCAGCAGCCAAGAAGGGACTAGCGTCCACAATGAGCAGTTCTTC. Translated, it gives CASSQEGTSVHNEQFF.

The genes are TRBV7-9 and TRBJ1-1; no clear D gene. Trimming cost V 6 bases and J 5 bases, with 16 bases left between them. The CDR3 spans 14 residues. Germline lookup yields CDR1 SEHNR and CDR2 FQNEAQ (reference sequence). In DNA, the CDR3 is TGTGCCAGCAGTTTGGAACACCCGGGGACTGAAGCTTTCTTT. This sequence encodes CASSLEHPGTEAFF.

A few counts support this clonotype. The chain joins TRBV7-9 to TRBJ2-1; unclear D gene. This CDR3 region has 14 residues. The germline V and J ends were trimmed by 5 bases and 8 bases, with 16 bases remaining between them. Germline CDR1 is SEHNR and CDR2 is FQNEAQ (reference sequence). CDR3 sequence reads: CASSHPISVDEQFF. The CDR3 DNA is TGTGCCAGCAGCCACCCCATATCTGTGGATGAGCAGTTCTTC.

A few counts support this clonotype. The chain links TRBV10-3 to TRBJ1-2; D gene unclear. This CDR3 is built from 15 residues. Germline CDR1 is ENHRY and CDR2 is SYGVKD. V was shortened by 4 bases and J by 6 bases, with 18 bases between the two germline ends. The CDR3 reads CAISVQIGSYDGYTF. CDR3 coding DNA: TGTGCCATCAGTGTCCAAATAGGGTCGTACGATGGCTACACCTTC.

This clonotype came up a few times. V and J are TRBV27 and TRBJ2-7, with TRBD1 identical over 8 bases. The CDR3 extends over 16 amino acids. Germline CDR1 and CDR2: MNHEY and SMNVEV (reference sequence). Unmatched junction bases numbered 18, after V lost 8 bases and J lost 6 bases. The DNA of the CDR3 is TGTGCCAGCCGAAAAGGATCCGGACAGGGTTCCCTCGAGCAGTACGTC. Amino acids: CASRKGSGQGSLEQYV.

This clonotype has just a few counts. The chain uses TRBV2 and TRBJ2-1, with 7 bases aligning to TRBD1. The germline V gene has CDR1 SNHLY and CDR2 FYNNEI. The CDR3 extends over 10 amino acids. J lost 10 bases, V lost 10 bases, and 4 bases had no gene match. CDR3 nucleotide sequence: TGTGCCACCTTCAGGGGGGAGCAGTTCTTC. Its protein product is CATFRGEQFF.

The J gene is TRBJ2-3, the V gene TRBV15; a weak D match, TRBD1 (5 bases). CDR1 and CDR2 (germline): LNHNV, YYDKDF (reference sequence). The CDR3 loop spans 15 amino acids. V lost 3 bases and J 2 bases, leaving 12 bases between the germline ends. Written as DNA, the CDR3 is TGTGCCACCAGCAGCGAGGTGGGGCCCACAGATACGCAGTATTTT. Translated: CATSSEVGPTDTQYF.

The rearrangement joins TRBV7-3 to TRBJ1-1, with D possibly matching TRBD1 (6 bases). Trimming shortened V by 1 base and J by 1 base, and 10 bases separated the two germline ends. This CDR3 spans 15 amino acids. Germline values: CDR1 SGHTA, CDR2 FQGTGA. The DNA for the CDR3 is TGTGCCAGCAGCTTAATCAGGGGAAAGAACACTGAAGCTTTCTTT. This translates into CASSLIRGKNTEAFF.

The chain is built from TRBV6-2 or TRBV6-3 and TRBJ2-1, with 9 nucleotides matching TRBD2. The CDR3 totals 15 residues. Unmatched junction bases numbered 3, after V lost 2 bases and J lost 4 bases. CDR1 is MNHEY and CDR2 is SVGEGT in the germline V gene. The CDR3 DNA reads TGTGCCAGCAGTTACGGGCTAGCGGGGTACAATGAGCAGTTCTTC. Residues: CASSYGLAGYNEQFF.

In regard to this clonotype: Germline is not matched at one junction end, which may reflect a read error. The rearrangement links TRBV7-8 to TRBJ2-2; D is perhaps TRBD2 (6 bases). This CDR3 has 17 residues. Germline V gives CDR1 SGHVS, CDR2 FQNEAQ. DNA of the CDR3: TGTGCCAACAGCTCCCCCTCTGGGGGGAGGACGACCGGGGAGCTGTTTTTT. This gives the protein CANSSPSGGRTTGELFF.

The V call is TRBV5-4, the J call TRBJ1-1; D unresolved. Trimming left V 4 bases short and J 6 bases short, with 22 bases between. Germline-derived CDR1 and CDR2 are SGHNT and YYREEE (reference sequence). CDR3 length: 16 amino acids. The CDR3 DNA reads TGTGCCAGCAGCGCGTCTCCGGGAGACGCCTTGCCTGAAGCTTTCTTT. This translates into CASSASPGDALPEAFF. Using reference TRBV5-4 and TRBJ1-1 for the parts outside the CDR3, the full variable domain is ETGVTQSPTHLIKTRGQQVTLRCSSQSGHNTVSWYQQALGQGPQFIFQYYREEENGRGNFPPRFSGLQFPNYSSELNVNALELDDSALYLCASSASPGDALPEAFFGQGTRLTVV.

The chain carries TRBV7-9 and TRBJ1-1, with a weak D call TRBD1 (5 bases). There are 13 residues in the CDR3. The V and J ends lost 7 bases and 0 bases respectively, with 9 bases between them. The germline V gene encodes CDR1 SEHNR and CDR2 FQNEAQ (reference sequence). In DNA, the CDR3 is TGTGCCAGCAAGGGACTCATGAACACTGAAGCTTTCTTT. Its protein product is CASKGLMNTEAFF.

This clonotype was found many times. J is TRBJ2-3 and V is TRBV7-2; TRBD2 matches 7 bases. Germline V lookup: CDR1 SGHTA, CDR2 FQGNSA. The CDR3 runs to 17 residues. With V trimmed by 2 bases and J by 0 bases, 8 bases remained unmatched. This CDR3 reads CASSLNGASGSTDTQYF. In nucleotides, the CDR3 is TGTGCCAGCAGCTTAAACGGGGCTAGCGGTAGCACAGATACGCAGTATTTT.

The V call is TRBV6-6, the J call TRBJ2-7, with D possibly TRBD2 on 6 matching bases. CDR1 is MNHNY and CDR2 is SVGAGI in the germline V gene (reference sequence). Trimming removed 6 bases from V and 5 bases from J, with 20 bases in between. This CDR3 is 15 amino acids long. The CDR3 loop is CASRGVGGLPHEQYF. The DNA for the CDR3 is TGTGCCAGCAGGGGGGTCGGGGGTTTGCCCCACGAGCAGTACTTC.

This clonotype was counted ten times or more. The chain couples TRBV7-6 to TRBJ1-5; tentative D call: TRBD1 (6 bases). Germline CDR1 and CDR2: SGHVS and FNYEAQ. CDR3 length: 16 residues. Trimming shortened V by 5 bases and J by 0 bases, and 14 bases separated the two germline ends. The CDR3 DNA sequence: TGTGCCAGCAGCCCCGGGGACACCTATAGCAATCAGCCCCAGCATTTT. Protein product: CASSPGDTYSNQPQHF.

This chain connects TRBV11-2 to TRBJ2-1; D not certain. This CDR3 has 17 amino acids. The germline V gene has CDR1 SGHAT and CDR2 FQNNGV. V was cut by 1 base and J by 2 bases, with 15 bases left in between. As DNA, the CDR3 is TGTGCCAGCAGCTTAGCTTTCCCCTTTACAACCTACAATGAGCAGTTCTTC. As protein: CASSLAFPFTTYNEQFF.

V is TRBV6-8 and J is TRBJ1-2; D unclear. The CDR3 length is 11 residues. V was clipped by 2 bases and J by 6 bases, with 4 bases between them. Germline CDR1 is MNHGY and CDR2 is SAAAGT. The CDR3 spells CASSYPHGYTF. The CDR3 bases are TGTGCCAGCAGTTACCCTCATGGCTACACCTTC.

The chain combines TRBV11-2 with TRBJ2-2, with D tentatively TRBD1 (6 bases). The CDR3 runs to 15 residues. The germline CDR1 and CDR2 sequences are SGHAT and FQNNGV. Trimming cost V 6 bases and J 6 bases, with 17 bases left between them. CDR3 loop: CASRLWGPPPGELFF. The CDR3 DNA sequence: TGTGCCAGCAGACTCTGGGGGCCCCCTCCCGGGGAGCTGTTTTTT.

V is TRBV7-9 and J is TRBJ1-1; 7 bases are a match to TRBD1. Germline CDR1 is SEHNR and CDR2 is FQNEAQ (reference sequence). CDR3 length: 16 amino acids. V shed 3 bases and J 8 bases; nucleotides not matched to a gene: 15. The chain's CDR3 is CASSFPPDREGTEAFF. The DNA of the CDR3 is TGTGCCAGCAGCTTCCCCCCCGACAGGGAAGGGACAGAAGCTTTCTTT.

J is TRBJ2-1 and V is TRBV11-2; maybe TRBD1 (7 bases). The ends were cut back, 6 bases at V and 4 bases at J, with 19 bases in the middle. From germline, CDR1 is SGHAT and CDR2 FQNNGV. This CDR3 has 16 amino acids. The CDR3 loop reads CASRALGGGRYNEQFF. For the CDR3, the DNA is TGTGCCAGCAGAGCGCTCGGAGGGGGCAGGTACAATGAGCAGTTCTTC.

The J gene is TRBJ2-7, the V gene TRBV6-2 or TRBV6-3; 14 bases are a match to TRBD2. The CDR3 has 16 amino acids. With 10 bases clipped from V and 4 bases from J, the junction kept 12 bases outside the gene matches. The V gene's germline CDR1 is MNHEY and CDR2 SVGEGT. The CDR3 spells CATGGTSGGELYEQYV. The CDR3 DNA sequence: TGTGCCACCGGCGGGACTAGCGGGGGTGAACTTTACGAGCAGTACGTC.

The chain employs TRBV5-1 and TRBJ2-3, with D perhaps matching TRBD1 (5 bases). The CDR3 runs to 15 residues. The germline V and J ends were trimmed by 4 bases and 1 base, with 13 bases remaining between them. Germline V gene sequence: CDR1 SGHRS, CDR2 YFSETQ. The CDR3 region has the DNA TGCGCCAGCAGCCCCAGGGTCGCTGGCACAGATACGCAGTATTTT. Amino acid sequence: CASSPRVAGTDTQYF.